The entry below describes one T cell receptor beta chain. This clone was recorded a few times. Its antigen is currently not known. Per-nucleotide qualities are absent, and no much larger clonotype sits a single base away. The data stem from a study of cytomegalovirus exposure and HLA in healthy donors (TCRdb year 2017). A note on the overall study: An earlier analysis of about 560 of the donors reported about 280 Gb of sequence data and 95 million to 140 million unique TCR beta sequences obtained from roughly 180 million T cells. Of the roughly 400 genotyped donors, roughly 76% were placed in the genetic ancestry cluster associated with self-reported Caucasian donors. Rather than drawing on any new phenotypic data, the later analysis identified candidate immune exposures from TCR beta sequences and the way those sequences occurred across donors. Donor age, sex, ethnicity and CMV serostatus were compiled together with the repertoire data. Roughly five DR-DQ haplotypes were handled as single units for association and clustering, since linkage in the cohort was strong. Typing coverage differed by locus: A, B, C, DRB1 and DQB1 were typed in roughly 629-630 donors, DQA1 in about 550, DPA1 in nearly 610, and DPB1 in just under 490. An early release that covered approximately 600 HLA-typed donors contained approximately 300 gigabases of sequencing data and tens of millions of unique TCR sequences. A separate validation cohort of roughly 130 different subjects was used in addition to the roughly 720-subject first cohort. Every discovery cohort repertoire had been produced on one sequencing platform. The aim of the study was to test whether cataloging public T cell receptors could identify signatures of past pathogen exposure. The T cell repertoires of roughly 660 subjects were profiled by immunosequencing and related to cytomegalovirus serostatus. An earlier analysis of around 580 of the donors used high-throughput TCR beta sequencing to judge whether each TCR beta V gene segment behaved as functional or pseudogenic. In a later analysis, previously published TCR beta repertoires from fewer than 750 donors were re-analyzed and high-resolution HLA genotyping was added so that TCR occurrence patterns could be studied. A later genetic analysis used genome-wide SNP genotypes for about 60% of the roughly 700 donors, treating that subset as a discovery cohort. Among approximately 370 genotyped donors of the cohort, an average of roughly 230,000 unique TCR beta nucleotide sequences was sequenced per donor, of which approximately 19% were non-productive. The study combined high-throughput TCR immunosequencing, statistical association of individual TCRs with disease status, and machine learning to predict cytomegalovirus infection status. HLA typing covered class I and class II loci at four-digit resolution. Results and caveats for the whole study, not just this receptor: The sequencing pipeline was judged likely to have produced a cluster of highly shared sequence variants as a technical artifact. It was suggested by the authors that the approach could potentially be generalized to other disease states and immunological phenotypes. In an earlier analysis of approximately 590 of the donors, most TCR beta V segments were observed in productive rearrangements about 90% or about 30% of the time, broadly matching IMGT annotations. Most TCR sequences were observed very rarely across donors, whereas some public TCRs were present in many individuals. The presence/absence analyses assumed that sequencing depth was roughly uniform across donors, and that assumption may not be true. The earlier analysis of 587 of the donors excluded approximately 15 rarely observed V segments, including chromosome 9 orphons, because counts were too low. A later analysis associated approximately 17,000 TCR beta sequences with specific HLA alleles at a false discovery rate of 0.05. A later analysis found that most CMV-associated TCR beta chains appeared HLA-restricted, with HLA associations seemingly driven largely by CMV exposure. Because the 87-base-pair reads could not distinguish some IMGT-functional V segments, including TRBV6-2 and TRBV6-3, those segments were excluded. In a later analysis, HLA-associated TCR beta chains were found to be more clonally expanded and to have lower generation probabilities than equally common non-associated chains. In this cohort, only TCR beta chains were sequenced, and detectable features were limited by the absence of alpha or paired-chain data. The classifier was reported to diagnose cytomegalovirus status with high specificity and sensitivity in both the original cohort and the validation cohort. Immune exposure information for the cohort was limited to CMV serostatus. In vitro tests confirmed that a few of the cytomegalovirus-associated TCR beta chains recognize cytomegalovirus antigens. HLA typing was unavailable for some donors at each locus, so association tests used only the typed subset. In the study, 150 to 200 TCR beta chains were listed as associated with cytomegalovirus. According to a later analysis, TCR association rates differed among HLA loci, with DRB1 alleles showing the most associated TCRs and HLA-C alleles showing the fewest. An association between a missense DCLRE1C variant and V-gene and J-gene trimming of TCR beta chains was found in a later genetic analysis and replicated in an independent cohort. Linkage disequilibrium might explain the correlated functional status among segregating V segments, but an unknown experimental factor could not be excluded. A further reported finding was that TCR beta sequences accurately predicted the HLA-A and HLA-B alleles for most subjects in the first cohort. When HLA alleles, especially DR and DQ, strongly co-occurred, TCR associations were difficult to assign to individual alleles. According to a later genetic analysis, donors in an Asian-associated ancestry cluster had fewer N-insertions in productive TCRs than the roughly 670-donor mean. According to a later analysis, parvovirus B19, influenza, CMV and Epstein-Barr virus appeared linked to several top co-occurrence clusters.

The CDR3 runs 14 amino acids, cysteine and phenylalanine included. Solely the CDR3 DNA is kept, with 42 bases framed from the first base. V is pruned by 4 bases and J by 1 base, leaving 5 bases of the junction without a gene match. Via the germline V gene, CDR1 is SGHRS and CDR2 YFSETQ. The cohort comprised hundreds of healthy bone marrow donors. Cohort members were all nominally healthy when sampled, although unrecorded immune exposures were likely present. The donor was CMV seropositive and belonged to the group of a few hundred seropositive cohort members. A peripheral blood sample was collected from each donor, and TCR beta sequencing was performed on peripheral blood mononuclear cells. The Qiagen DNeasy Blood Extraction Kit was used to extract genomic DNA from the blood cell samples. The library was prepared using the immunoSEQ multiplex PCR assay. A mixture of 60 forward primers for TCR Vbeta segments and 13 reverse primers for TCR Jbeta segments was used in the multiplex PCR. The CDR3 region of rearranged TCR beta genes was amplified from genomic DNA with a multiplex PCR assay. Amplified TCR beta libraries were sequenced as 87-base-pair reads on the Illumina HiSeq System. In the paper's pipeline: Across the roughly 700 repertoires, a later analysis counted tens of millions of unique TCR beta chains, roughly 11 million of which were shared by at least two donors. A nearest-neighbor algorithm error-corrected the raw reads and collapsed the reads into unique sequences, merging closely related sequences to remove PCR and sequencing errors. V, D and J gene segments were assigned by aligning CDR3 sequences to IMGT reference sequences. For a sequence to be retained, a match of at least six nucleotides to both a V gene segment and a J gene segment was required. A rearrangement was called productive if the CDR3 had no stop codons and remained in frame with V and J, and every other rearrangement was called non-productive. CDR3 was defined according to IMGT convention as the region running from the second conserved V-encoded cysteine to the conserved J-encoded phenylalanine. In an earlier analysis of 500 to 650 of the donors, sequences lacking an unambiguous match to a single V gene segment were excluded. An earlier analysis of 500 to 600 of the donors classified V segments as functional when productive rearrangements were above 56.7% and as segregating when the standard deviation between donors was above 5%. A statistical classification framework was built to diagnose cytomegalovirus status from the catalog of TCR beta chain sequences. V and J gene assignment, in a later analysis, came from comparing TCR nucleotide sequences with IMGT/GENE-DB human TR gene sequences. In a later analysis, CDR3 sequences and most-parsimonious VDJ recombination scenarios were assigned using the TCRdist pipeline. In a later analysis, each TCR beta chain was defined by its CDR3 amino acid sequence together with its V-gene family, and reads lacking a unique V-gene family were excluded. A later analysis removed several hundred highly shared, low-generation-probability nucleotide sequences to deal with suspected cross-contamination and a sequencing artifact. A later analysis calculated a clonal expansion index for each public chain from normalized within-repertoire ranks of inferred template counts. In a later analysis, generation probabilities were computed with a VDJ recombination model fitted to out-of-frame rearrangements, and the resulting probabilities were checked against IGoR. In a later analysis, hypergeometric tests were used to score TCR-TCR, TCR-HLA and TCR-CMV co-occurrence, with a repertoire-size bias correction applied to TCR pairs. False discovery rates were estimated in a later analysis by permuting HLA or CMV assignments 20 times. In a later analysis, co-occurring TCRs were grouped using DBSCAN, and TCRdist sequence similarity was added for clustering within HLA-allele-positive subsets. For co-occurrence clustering, repertoires with fewer than 30,000 or more than 120,000 public chains were excluded, along with roughly 5 repertoires with anomalous nucleotide sharing. Entries here come from immuneACCESS through TCRdb and include only in-frame sequences with V and J called. Some clones fail to appear in such tables; in the studies checked, an unresolved V gene covers under half of the shortfall, and the cause of the remainder is unknown. V and J calls and clone size are copied from that table; D and trimming were computed from the DNA. The sample contains approximately 150,000 clones, under 80% of them found a single time. Together, the top ten hold about 13% of the sample.

This chain joins TRBV5-1 to TRBJ2-7; a stretch of 7 junction bases matches TRBD1. This receptor was obtained from a woman aged 45-65 years in good health and CMV-seropositive. The sequenced sample consisted of PBMCs. The base sequence is TGCGCCAGCAGCCAGGAACAGGGGTCCTACGAGCAGTACTTC. It is translated as CASSQEQGSYEQYF.